The clone carrying this T cell receptor beta chain was observed a handful of times. The antigen remains undetermined. RNA transcripts provided the source from which TCR beta CDR3 regions were amplified. The HTBI primer set was used in a first-round RT-PCR of the TCR CDR3. Via MiXCR, TCRdb re-called the multiplex PCR reads, giving one row per CDR3 protein. The sample consists of fewer than 850,000 distinct CDR3 sequences, around 16% of them appearing once. This sample stems from a study of T cells in Graves' hyperthyroidism and ophthalmopathy. Study-level results: Blood held most thyroid clonotypes expanded above 0.001 frequency.

Germline CDR1 is SGHRS and CDR2 is YFSETQ. Trimming shortened V by 0 bases and J by 0 bases, and 16 bases separated the two germline ends. The CDR3 contains 17 residues. The sequencing input was blood. The clonotype was recovered from a man aged 45-65 years with Graves' hyperthyroidism. The chain has TRBV5-1 and TRBJ2-7; D is possibly TRBD1 or TRBD2 (5 bases each). In DNA form, the CDR3 reads TGCGCCAGCAGCTTGGCCAACCCGGGACGGAACTCCTACGAGCAGTACTTC. This gives the protein CASSLANPGRNSYEQYF.